Below, 30 T cell receptor beta chains from the same sample are listed, as sequenced in a study of control samples from healthy donors and cancer patients. The method was immunoSEQ multiplex PCR; TCRdb's version includes in-frame clones alone and lacks a portion of them. Of 150,000 to 200,000 clones in the sample, 91% were seen once. The sequenced sample was blood. The receptors derive from a woman younger than 45 in good health.

This clone has only one observation. The rearrangement joins TRBV2 to TRBJ2-3, with 10 positions matching TRBD1. V dropped 6 bases and J dropped 3; count of bases not matched to a gene: 3. Germline CDR1 reads SNHLY; CDR2 reads FYNNEI. The CDR3 length is 14 residues. The DNA for the CDR3 is TGTGCCAGCAGACCGGGACAGGGGACAGATACGCAGTATTTT. Encoded protein: CASRPGQGTDTQYF.

This chain uses TRBV7-2 with TRBJ2-5, with 11 bases matching TRBD2. Trimming cost V 5 bases and J 5 bases; bases outside gene matches: 1. Germline V CDR1 and CDR2: SGHTA, FQGNSA. The CDR3 contains 13 residues. In nucleotides, the CDR3 is TGTGCCAGCAGCCGGACTAGCGGGGAGACCCAGTACTTC. Translated: CASSRTSGETQYF.

A single count supports this clone. This chain connects TRBV19 to TRBJ2-7, with D possibly TRBD2 on 5 matching bases. The CDR3 loop spans 14 amino acids. The germline gives CDR1 LNHDA, CDR2 SQIVND (reference sequence). V shed 3 bases and J shed 5 bases, with 14 bases lying between them. CDR3 protein: CASSIRGRSDEQYF. The CDR3 coding sequence is TGTGCCAGTAGTATTCGGGGTAGGAGCGACGAGCAGTACTTC.

V gene TRBV5-6 combines with J gene TRBJ1-6; no reliable D call. This CDR3 spans 12 amino acids. The ends were cut back, 2 bases at V and 11 bases at J, with 8 bases in the middle. Germline V gene sequence: CDR1 SGHDT, CDR2 YYEEEE. CDR3 region: CASSFWTAPLHF. The DNA for the CDR3 is TGTGCCAGCAGCTTCTGGACGGCACCCCTCCACTTT.

The V call is TRBV5-1, the J call TRBJ2-3, with D maybe TRBD1 (5 bases). CDR3 size: 16 residues. Germline lookup yields CDR1 SGHRS and CDR2 YFSETQ. V was trimmed by 0 bases and J by 3 bases, leaving 14 bases between them. The chain's CDR3 is CASSLGLKGSTDTQYF. In DNA, the CDR3 is TGCGCCAGCAGCTTGGGTTTGAAGGGGTCGACAGATACGCAGTATTTT.

This chain uses TRBV5-4 with TRBJ1-4, with D unclear. The CDR3 has 13 amino acids. Germline V lookup: CDR1 SGHNT, CDR2 YYREEE (reference sequence). The V and J ends lost 4 bases and 5 bases respectively, with 9 bases between them. CDR3 region: CASSRGGNEKLFF. The CDR3 coding sequence is TGTGCCAGCAGCCGCGGCGGGAATGAAAAACTGTTTTTT.

V is TRBV6-2 or TRBV6-3 and J is TRBJ2-1, with 10 bases identical to TRBD2. V lost 5 bases and J lost 4; bases outside the gene matches: 5. The germline V gene encodes CDR1 MNHEY and CDR2 SVGEGT. The CDR3 is made up of 15 amino acids. The CDR3 DNA reads TGTGCCAGCAGTGATAGCGGGAGGAGGTACAATGAGCAGTTCTTC. Encoded protein: CASSDSGRRYNEQFF.

The chain joins TRBV5-8 to TRBJ1-5, with TRBD1 as a possible D gene (6 bases). The germline V and J ends were trimmed by 4 bases and 2 bases, with 16 bases remaining between them. The CDR3 consists of 16 residues. The germline V gene encodes CDR1 SGHTS and CDR2 YDEGEE. The CDR3 DNA reads TGTGCCAGCAGCCCCGGGAGGGGGATTGGCAATCAGCCCCAGCATTTT. It yields the protein CASSPGRGIGNQPQHF.

CDR3 region: CASHPRGDNYGYTF. The CDR3, as DNA: TGTGCCAGCCACCCCAGGGGGGATAACTATGGCTACACCTTC. This sequence joins TRBV28 and TRBJ1-2; 7 nucleotides match TRBD1. Germline CDR1 is MDHEN and CDR2 is SYDVKM. V was clipped by 8 bases and J by 1 base; unmatched bases: 7. The CDR3 is made up of 14 amino acids.

The chain carries TRBV5-1 and TRBJ2-6; no reliable D call. Germline V lookup: CDR1 SGHRS, CDR2 YFSETQ. This CDR3 comprises 13 residues. The V end was cut by 0 bases, the J end by 3 bases, with 1 base between. CDR3 loop: CASSLDGANVLTF. The CDR3 DNA follows: TGCGCCAGCAGCTTGGATGGGGCCAACGTCCTGACTTTC.

This chain uses TRBV28 with TRBJ1-2; D gene uncertain. This CDR3 has 12 residues. Germline V gene lookup returns CDR1 MDHEN and CDR2 SYDVKM. Deletions cut 3 bases from V and 3 bases from J, with 5 bases between. This CDR3 reads CASSFRYYGYTF. The CDR3 DNA follows: TGTGCCAGCAGTTTCCGGTACTATGGCTACACCTTC.

The chain employs TRBV7-2 and TRBJ1-2; possibly TRBD1 for D (5 bases). This CDR3 has 14 residues. CDR1 is SGHTA and CDR2 is FQGNSA in the germline V gene. V was cut by 3 bases and J by 4 bases, with 12 bases left in between. The CDR3 nucleotides read TGTGCCAGCAGCTTCCGGGAAAGGGGCTATGGCTACACCTTC. This gives the protein CASSFRERGYGYTF.

The V gene is TRBV28, the J gene TRBJ1-2; 11 positions agree with TRBD1. Germline values: CDR1 MDHEN, CDR2 SYDVKM. Trimming took 6 bases from V and 5 from J; bases not matched to a gene: 5. The CDR3 is 14 amino acids. The CDR3 DNA reads as TGTGCCAGCAGGCGGGACAGGGGGGATTATGGCTACACCTTC. The encoded protein is CASRRDRGDYGYTF.

The chain couples TRBV4-2 to TRBJ2-5, with D perhaps matching TRBD2 (7 bases). Trimming pared 0 bases from V and 2 bases from J, leaving 10 bases between. CDR1 LGHNA and CDR2 YNFKEQ come from the germline V gene. This CDR3 contains 15 residues. The CDR3 nucleotides are TGTGCCAGCAGCCAAGAACGGGGGGCACAAGAGACCCAGTACTTC. Translation: CASSQERGAQETQYF.

About this clone: Additional DNA sequences in this sample encode the identical CDR3. The chain is built from TRBV7-9 and TRBJ2-1, with D tentatively TRBD2 (5 bases). V dropped 5 bases and J dropped 2 bases, with 7 bases sitting between them. The CDR3 loop spans 13 amino acids. The germline V gene has CDR1 SEHNR and CDR2 FQNEAQ (reference sequence). DNA of the CDR3: TGTGCCAGCAGCCCGACTACCTACAATGAGCAGTTCTTC. It codes for CASSPTTYNEQFF.

The sample holds many counts of this clone. V and J are TRBV28 and TRBJ2-7; 13 bases fit TRBD2. V gave up 8 bases and J gave up 2 bases; unmatched junction bases: 0. CDR1 and CDR2 (germline): MDHEN, SYDVKM. This CDR3 has 13 amino acids. The CDR3 sequence is CASGTSGTYEQYF. The CDR3 nucleotides read TGTGCCAGCGGGACTAGCGGGACCTACGAGCAGTACTTC.

This sequence joins TRBV10-2 and TRBJ2-5; 12 nucleotides align to TRBD1. The germline V gene has CDR1 WSHSY and CDR2 SAAADI. This CDR3 has 14 residues. V shed 6 bases, J shed 6 bases, and the junction held 5 bases outside the gene matches. CDR3 sequence: CASREGQGAKTQYF. CDR3 coding DNA: TGCGCCAGCAGGGAGGGACAGGGGGCGAAGACCCAGTACTTC.

This clone has a handful of counts. The chain employs TRBV7-2 and TRBJ1-1; D not certain. V gave up 3 bases and J gave up 3 bases, with 8 bases separating them. Germline-derived CDR1 and CDR2 are SGHTA and FQGNSA. The CDR3 runs 13 residues. As DNA, the CDR3 is TGTGCCAGCAGCTTCGACATGGACACTGAAGCTTTCTTT. Encoded protein: CASSFDMDTEAFF.

This CDR3 is CASSFYLGYTF. As DNA, the CDR3 is TGTGCCAGCAGTTTTTATTTGGGCTACACCTTC. The V gene is TRBV28, the J gene TRBJ1-2; unclear D gene. Germline V lookup: CDR1 MDHEN, CDR2 SYDVKM. The CDR3 runs to 11 residues. The ends were cut back, 3 bases at V and 8 bases at J, with 7 bases in the middle.

The genes are TRBV12-5 and TRBJ1-5; 12 bases are shared with TRBD1. CDR1 is LGHNT, CDR2 FRNRAP, per germline. The CDR3 spans 18 residues. V lost 6 bases, J lost 0 bases, and 9 bases stayed unmatched. CDR3 DNA: TGTGCTAGTGGCGCCGGGACAGGGGGCGCCTATAGCAATCAGCCCCAGCATTTT. As protein: CASGAGTGGAYSNQPQHF.

This rearrangement joins TRBV4-2 to TRBJ2-3, with D perhaps TRBD2 (5 bases). V lost 0 bases, J lost 3 bases, and 13 bases lay in between. The CDR3 has 16 residues. Germline CDR1 and CDR2: LGHNA and YNFKEQ. The CDR3 DNA sequence: TGTGCCAGCAGCCAAGATCCGACTATCGCAACAGATACGCAGTATTTT. Protein: CASSQDPTIATDTQYF.

For the CDR3, the DNA is TGTGCCAGCAGCCCCAGGGGGTACGAGCAGTACTTC. This codes for CASSPRGYEQYF. The chain employs TRBV11-1 and TRBJ2-7; 7 bases line up with TRBD1. CDR1 SGHAT and CDR2 FQDESV come from the germline V gene (reference sequence). The CDR3 spans 12 residues. V was clipped by 5 bases and J by 4 bases; unmatched bases: 2.

The V call is TRBV5-4, the J call TRBJ2-7; TRBD1 agrees at 9 bases. V was clipped by 4 bases and J by 3 bases; unmatched bases: 8. The CDR3 has 15 amino acids. Per the germline V gene, CDR1 is SGHNT and CDR2 is YYREEE (reference sequence). The CDR3 spells CASSSTGTGLYEQYF. In DNA form, the CDR3 reads TGTGCCAGCAGCAGCACCGGGACAGGGCTCTACGAGCAGTACTTC.

The chain uses TRBV6-5 and TRBJ2-7; D gene uncertain. The CDR3 length is 10 residues. V gave up 6 bases and J gave up 2 bases, with 2 bases separating them. Per the germline V gene, CDR1 is MNHEY and CDR2 is SVGAGI. CDR3: CASRPYEQYF. The DNA of the CDR3 is TGTGCCAGCAGACCCTACGAGCAGTACTTC.

The V gene is TRBV6-2 or TRBV6-3, the J gene TRBJ2-1; D is possibly TRBD1 (6 bases). The CDR3 consists of 14 residues. Deletions cut 2 bases from V and 4 bases from J, with 9 bases between. Germline V gene lookup returns CDR1 MNHEY and CDR2 SVGEGT. CDR3 residues: CASSYGTLYNEQFF. In DNA form, the CDR3 reads TGTGCCAGCAGTTACGGGACATTATACAATGAGCAGTTCTTC.

The rearrangement links TRBV6-4 to TRBJ2-2, with D perhaps matching TRBD1 (5 bases). V gave up 2 bases and J gave up 1 base, with 5 bases separating them. The CDR3 is made up of 14 amino acids. Germline V gene sequence: CDR1 MRHNA, CDR2 SNTAGT. The CDR3 reads CASSDRGNTGELFF. Written as DNA, the CDR3 is TGTGCCAGCAGTGACAGGGGGAACACCGGGGAGCTGTTTTTT.

The J gene is TRBJ1-2, the V gene TRBV19; TRBD1 matches 7 bases. The germline V gene has CDR1 LNHDA and CDR2 SQIVND (reference sequence). The CDR3 runs 15 residues. V was clipped by 4 bases and J by 5 bases; unmatched bases: 10. CDR3 loop: CASSNISGTVYGYTF. The DNA for the CDR3 is TGTGCCAGTAGTAATATCTCCGGGACAGTGTATGGCTACACCTTC. Full variable domain (rest looked up from reference TRBV19 and TRBJ1-2): DGGITQSPKYLFRKEGQNVTLSCEQNLNHDAMYWYRQDPGQGLRLIYYSQIVNDFQKGDIAEGYSVSREKKESFPLTVTSAQKNPTAFYLCASSNISGTVYGYTFGSGTRLTVV.

The V call is TRBV7-2, the J call TRBJ2-7; 8 nucleotides line up with TRBD1. The CDR3 extends over 15 amino acids. Trimming at V came to 1 base and at J to 7 bases, leaving 9 bases not matched to a gene. The germline CDR1 and CDR2 sequences are SGHTA and FQGNSA. As DNA, the CDR3 is TGTGCCAGCAGCTTAGTCCCAGGGGGCTCAAGGGAGCAGTACTTC. Protein product: CASSLVPGGSREQYF.

In DNA form, the CDR3 reads TGTGCCAGCTCACCACAGAGCGGGAGGGCCGGAAACGAGCAGTACTTC. This encodes CASSPQSGRAGNEQYF. The chain carries TRBV18 and TRBJ2-7; 10 nucleotides match TRBD2. CDR3 length equals 16 residues. V trimming: 1 base; J trimming: 5 bases; junction bases outside the gene matches: 8. Germline-derived CDR1 and CDR2 are KGHSH and LQKENI.

The CDR3 loop reads CAWSWDRNQPQHF. The CDR3, as DNA: TGTGCCTGGAGTTGGGACAGGAATCAGCCCCAGCATTTT. J is TRBJ1-5 and V is TRBV30; 8 bases match TRBD1. The CDR3 sequence is 13 residues long. The V and J ends lost 2 bases and 4 bases, in that order; junction bases with no gene match: 1. Per germline, CDR1 GTSNPN and CDR2 SVGIG (reference sequence).